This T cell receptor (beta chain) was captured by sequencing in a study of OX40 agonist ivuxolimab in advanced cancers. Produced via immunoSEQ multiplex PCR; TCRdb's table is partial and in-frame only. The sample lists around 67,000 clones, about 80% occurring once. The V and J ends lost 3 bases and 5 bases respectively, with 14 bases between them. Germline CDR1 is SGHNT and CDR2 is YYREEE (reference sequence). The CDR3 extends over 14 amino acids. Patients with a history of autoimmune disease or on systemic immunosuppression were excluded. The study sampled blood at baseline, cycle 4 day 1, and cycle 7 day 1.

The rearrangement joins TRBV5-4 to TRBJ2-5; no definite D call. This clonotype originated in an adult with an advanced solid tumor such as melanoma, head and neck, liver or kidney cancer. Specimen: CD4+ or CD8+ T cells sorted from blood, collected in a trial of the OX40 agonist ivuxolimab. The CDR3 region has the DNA TGTGCCAGCAGCTCCACACAAAGTCGGGAGACCCAGTACTTC. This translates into CASSSTQSRETQYF.